This T cell receptor (beta chain) was identified in a study of blood T cell repertoires in COVID-19. Across the whole study: The United States, Italy and Spain were the sources of the acute and convalescent COVID-19 samples.

Trimming at V came to 3 bases and at J to 1 base, leaving 14 bases not matched to a gene. Germline assignment: CDR1 LGHDT and CDR2 YNNKEL (reference sequence). There are 19 residues in the CDR3. Original processing methods: By means of reference gene primer amplification, nucleated cell counts were estimated. Method: immunoSEQ multiplex PCR; TCRdb's copy keeps in-frame clones and lacks some. The DNA was the basis for D and trimming; V, J and clone size are from that table. This table has under 300,000 clones, 70% to 85% appearing once. The sequence derives from a middle-aged woman who had recovered from COVID-19. Sequencing was performed on peripheral blood. This sequence joins TRBV3-1 (or the pseudogene TRBV3-2) and TRBJ2-3; 9 bases agree with TRBD1. The CDR3 bases are TGTGCCAGCAGCCATCTAATTTGGATGGGACAGGGCCGCACAGATACGCAGTATTTT. This gives the protein CASSHLIWMGQGRTDTQYF.